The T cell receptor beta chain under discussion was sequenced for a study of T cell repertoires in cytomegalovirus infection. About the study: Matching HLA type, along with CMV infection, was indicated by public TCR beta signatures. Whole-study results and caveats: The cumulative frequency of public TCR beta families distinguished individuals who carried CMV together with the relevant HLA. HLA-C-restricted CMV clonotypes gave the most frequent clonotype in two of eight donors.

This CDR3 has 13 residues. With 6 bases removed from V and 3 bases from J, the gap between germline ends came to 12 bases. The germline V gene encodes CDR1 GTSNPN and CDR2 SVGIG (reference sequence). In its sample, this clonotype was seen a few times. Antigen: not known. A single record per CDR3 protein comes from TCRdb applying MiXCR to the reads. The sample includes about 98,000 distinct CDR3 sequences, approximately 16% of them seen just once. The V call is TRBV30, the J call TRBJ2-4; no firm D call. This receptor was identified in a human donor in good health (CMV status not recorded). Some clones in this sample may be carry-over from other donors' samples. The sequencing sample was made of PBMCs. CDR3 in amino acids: CACYPDGKNIQYF. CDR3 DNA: TGTGCCTGTTACCCGGACGGCAAAAACATTCAGTACTTC. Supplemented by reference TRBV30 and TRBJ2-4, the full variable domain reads SQTIHQWPATLVQPVGSPLSLECTVEGTSNPNLYWYRQAAGRGLQLLFYSVGIGQISSEVPQNLSASRPQDRQFILSSKKLLLSDSGFYLCACYPDGKNIQYFGAGTRLSVL.